This entry lists 18 T cell receptor beta chains sequenced from one sample in a study of T-cell reconstitution after alpha-beta-depleted transplantation in children. TCRbeta library preparation incorporated unique molecular identifiers. MiXCR was run by TCRdb on the PCR reads, yielding one entry per CDR3 protein. This table holds fewer than 150,000 distinct CDR3 sequences, around 23% found once. This sample comprised PBMCs, mostly from graft donor cells, obtained 180 days after TCRalphabeta/CD19-depleted stem cell transplant. Receptor source: a male patient aged 2-15 years who had a stem cell transplant for chronic granulomatous disease, so the T cells may come from the graft donor.

This clonotype has a handful of counts. The rearrangement joins TRBV5-1 to TRBJ2-1, with 8 bases lining up with TRBD2. The germline V gene has CDR1 SGHRS and CDR2 YFSETQ. The CDR3 runs 14 residues. The trim removed 8 bases at V and 4 bases at J, leaving 8 bases unmatched. The CDR3 DNA sequence: TGCGCCAGTCGAGCGGGAGTGGGTTACAATGAGCAGTTCTTC. It encodes CASRAGVGYNEQFF.

The chain combines TRBV9 with TRBJ1-3, with D possibly TRBD1 on 5 matching bases. There are 16 residues in the CDR3. Germline V gene data show CDR1 as SGDLS and CDR2 as YYNGEE. V was trimmed by 4 bases and J by 0 bases, leaving 14 bases between them. CDR3 in amino acids: CASSPGGVSSGNTIYF. The DNA of the CDR3 is TGTGCCAGCAGCCCAGGAGGGGTGTCCTCTGGAAACACCATATATTTT.

This clonotype was seen at least ten times. The CDR3, as DNA: TGTGCCAGCAGCCGAGGCGGCCCTCTACAGTTCTTC. It encodes CASSRGGPLQFF. This rearrangement joins TRBV11-2 to TRBJ2-1; D ambiguous. The CDR3 extends over 12 amino acids. Germline V gene data show CDR1 as SGHAT and CDR2 as FQNNGV. Trimming left V 5 bases short and J 13 bases short, with 15 bases between.

The chain carries TRBV6-5 and TRBJ2-5, with unresolved D. The CDR3 consists of 11 residues. Germline V gene sequence: CDR1 MNHEY, CDR2 SVGAGI. V was pared by 6 bases and J by 4 bases, with 6 bases between. CDR3 in amino acids: CASRPIETQYF. The CDR3 coding sequence is TGTGCCAGCAGACCCATAGAGACCCAGTACTTC.

There are many counts of this clonotype. The chain uses TRBV4-3 and TRBJ1-1; 10 bases are shared with TRBD1. Germline CDR1 and CDR2: LGHNA and YSLEER. CDR3 size: 15 residues. Trimming removed 0 bases from V and 5 bases from J; junction bases left unmatched: 3. The CDR3 bases are TGCGCCAGCAGCCAAGATGGACAGGGGGGAACTGAAGCTTTCTTT. Translation: CASSQDGQGGTEAFF.

This chain joins TRBV5-1 and TRBJ2-3; maybe TRBD2 (5 bases). The CDR3 sequence is 14 residues long. Germline values: CDR1 SGHRS, CDR2 YFSETQ. V dropped 0 bases and J dropped 7 bases, with 12 bases sitting between them. This CDR3 reads CASSLAVSSHTQYF. CDR3 DNA sequence: TGCGCCAGCAGCTTGGCAGTTTCTAGCCATACGCAGTATTTT.

This clonotype has more than one count but fewer than ten. The chain joins TRBV20-1 to TRBJ2-3; D might be TRBD1 or TRBD2, each matching 5 bases. The CDR3 extends over 15 amino acids. Germline values: CDR1 DFQATT, CDR2 SNEGSKA (reference sequence). V lost 2 bases and J 3 bases, leaving 15 bases between the germline ends. This chain's CDR3 is CSARNPGRGTDTQYF. The CDR3 coding sequence is TGCAGTGCTAGAAACCCGGGACGAGGAACAGATACGCAGTATTTT.

This clonotype appeared many times. This chain links TRBV28 with TRBJ1-3; D is ambiguous. Trimming removed 4 bases at V and 6 bases at J, with 13 bases between. The CDR3 has 14 residues. CDR1 MDHEN and CDR2 SYDVKM come from the germline V gene. CDR3 in amino acids: CASSSGNGINTIYF. The CDR3 bases are TGTGCCAGCAGTTCGGGAAACGGGATAAACACCATATATTTT.

This sequence joins TRBV5-1 and TRBJ2-3, with D uncertain. The CDR3 has 15 amino acids. Germline V gene sequence: CDR1 SGHRS, CDR2 YFSETQ. Trimming took 0 bases from V and 0 from J, leaving 8 bases between them. CDR3 protein: CASSLETPSTDTQYF. The DNA for the CDR3 is TGCGCCAGCAGCTTGGAAACCCCTAGCACAGATACGCAGTATTTT.

There are a few counts of this clonotype. V gene TRBV20-1 combines with J gene TRBJ2-3; a possible D gene is TRBD2 (5 bases). Germline V gives CDR1 DFQATT, CDR2 SNEGSKA (reference sequence). Trimming took off 2 bases at V and 3 bases at J, with 9 bases between the two ends. This CDR3 contains 13 residues. The CDR3: CSARYPGTDTQYF. DNA of the CDR3: TGCAGTGCTAGATATCCGGGGACAGATACGCAGTATTTT.

This clonotype was detected ten times or more. The genes are TRBV29-1 and TRBJ1-2; 7 bases map to TRBD1. Per the germline V gene, CDR1 is SQVTM and CDR2 is ANQGSEA. Germline trimming cut 7 bases from V and 3 bases from J; bases unmatched to any gene: 2. The CDR3 has 11 residues. This CDR3 reads CSAQGDYGYTF. For the CDR3, the DNA is TGCAGCGCGCAGGGGGACTATGGCTACACCTTC. Together with reference TRBV29-1 and TRBJ1-2, the CDR3 gives the full variable domain: SAVISQKPSRDICQRGTSLTIQCQVDSQVTMMFWYRQQPGQSLTLIATANQGSEATYESGFVIDKFPISRPNLTFSTLTVSNMSPEDSSIYLCSAQGDYGYTFGSGTRLTVV.

In its sample, this clonotype was seen many times. V is TRBV7-3 and J is TRBJ2-1, with D possibly TRBD2 on 7 matching bases. CDR1 is SGHTA, CDR2 FQGTGA, per germline. The CDR3 is 16 amino acids. The V and J ends lost 5 bases and 0 bases respectively, with 14 bases between them. As DNA, the CDR3 is TGTGCCAGCAGCCCGACGGGGGGCAACTCCTACAATGAGCAGTTCTTC. Translating gives CASSPTGGNSYNEQFF.

Ten or more counts support this clonotype. The chain joins TRBV20-1 to TRBJ2-6; D remains unclear. Trimming cost V 3 bases and J 1 base, with 13 bases left between them. Germline values: CDR1 DFQATT, CDR2 SNEGSKA (reference sequence). The CDR3 totals 16 residues. CDR3: CSASVGWHSGANVLTF. CDR3 DNA sequence: TGCAGTGCTAGTGTGGGTTGGCATTCTGGGGCCAACGTCCTGACTTTC.

V usage is TRBV25-1 and J usage is TRBJ2-7; 9 positions agree with TRBD1. Looked up from germline, CDR1 is MGHDK and CDR2 is SYGVNS. The V and J ends lost 4 bases and 5 bases, in that order; junction bases with no gene match: 9. The length of the CDR3 is 15 residues. The CDR3: CASSAWDRVRNEQYF. CDR3 DNA: TGTGCCAGCAGTGCCTGGGACAGGGTACGGAACGAGCAGTACTTC.

In DNA, the CDR3 is TGCAGTGCTTGGCTTCCGGGACTAGCGGGCCTTAACTCCTACAATGAGCAGTTCTTC. Protein: CSAWLPGLAGLNSYNEQFF. This chain joins TRBV20-1 and TRBJ2-1; 12 positions agree with TRBD2. V shed 5 bases, J shed 0 bases, and the junction held 14 bases outside the gene matches. Germline-derived CDR1 and CDR2 are DFQATT and SNEGSKA (reference sequence). CDR3 length: 19 amino acids.

This chain joins TRBV5-1 and TRBJ2-1; D possibly uses TRBD1 or TRBD2 (5 bases each). V lost 4 bases, J lost 8 bases, and 16 bases lay in between. In germline, CDR1 is SGHRS, CDR2 YFSETQ. The CDR3 has 14 residues. CDR3 loop: CASSLVVGVDEQFF. CDR3 DNA: TGCGCCAGCAGCCTAGTAGTGGGGGTCGATGAGCAGTTCTTC.

The rearrangement joins TRBV20-1 to TRBJ2-3; D perhaps matches TRBD2 (6 bases). CDR1 and CDR2 from the germline V gene are DFQATT and SNEGSKA (reference sequence). The CDR3 contains 13 residues. Trimming removed 5 bases at V and 1 base at J, with 10 bases between. CDR3 nucleotide sequence: TGCAGTGCTCCTAGCGACCGCACAGATACGCAGTATTTT. This codes for CSAPSDRTDTQYF.

The genes are TRBV15 and TRBJ2-2; D is uncertain. V was pared by 1 base and J by 9 bases, with 15 bases between. This CDR3 spans 15 amino acids. CDR1 and CDR2 (germline): LNHNV, YYDKDF (reference sequence). CDR3 in amino acids: CATSRATAHARELFF. In nucleotides, the CDR3 is TGTGCCACCAGCAGAGCTACAGCCCATGCTCGGGAGCTGTTTTTT.